These T cell receptor beta chains were read from a single sample in a study of T-cell memory formation after mild COVID-19. TCRdb re-analysed the 5' RACE reads in MiXCR, keeping a single row per CDR3 protein. Of 280,000 or so distinct CDR3 sequences in the sample, around 8% were seen once. Material: PBMCs or a T cell subset sorted from them (not recorded which). The origin of the receptors is a man younger than 35 who had mild COVID-19 (a few samples of this study predate the infection). Cell type and time point are not known. Each CDR3 is given with its conserved first and last residue. D genes are given only for firm matches. Clone size is stated in some rows and not others, as once, few, many or a class when expanded.

V gene,J gene,D gene,clone size,CDR3 DNA,CDR3 protein
TRBV3-1,TRBJ1-2,NA,NA,TGTGCCAGCAGCCAAGATTCCCGGGGCGGCTACACCTTC,CASSQDSRGGYTF
TRBV5-6,TRBJ2-5,NA,many,TGTGCCAGCAGCTTGGGATCGCCGGGGACATGGCACTTC,CASSLGSPGTWHF
TRBV5-1,TRBJ2-7,NA,NA,TGCGCCAGCCAAGCAGGGGGGGGCTACTCCTACGAGCAGTACTTC,CASQAGGGYSYEQYF
TRBV6-5,TRBJ2-6,NA,many,TGTGCCAGCAGAATTGACGGCAGCTCTGGGGCCAACGTCCTGACTTTC,CASRIDGSSGANVLTF
TRBV5-1,TRBJ1-6,NA,many,TGCGCCAGCAGACCAACGCTAGGCTCCTATAATTCACCCCTCCACTTT,CASRPTLGSYNSPLHF
TRBV20-1,TRBJ1-6,NA,few,TGCAGTGCTAGCGTACAGGACAATTCACCCCTCCACTTT,CSASVQDNSPLHF
TRBV7-9,TRBJ2-1,NA,NA,TGTGCCAGCACGCACATAGAGGGGAATGAGCAGTTCTTC,CASTHIEGNEQFF
TRBV4-3,TRBJ2-7,NA,few,TGCGCCAGCAGCCAAAGGAGAGACTCCTACGAGCAGTACTTC,CASSQRRDSYEQYF
TRBV7-6,TRBJ2-1,NA,few,TGTGCCAGCAGCTTATGGCTGAACAATGAACAGTTCTTC,CASSLWLNNEQFF
TRBV13,TRBJ2-5,NA,NA,TGTGCCAGCAGCTTAAGTATCCGGGAGACCCAGTACTTC,CASSLSIRETQYF
TRBV18,TRBJ1-1,NA,many,TGTGCCAGCTCACCGGACGGAAGGAACACTGAAGCTTTCTTT,CASSPDGRNTEAFF
TRBV6-2/TRBV6-3,TRBJ2-5,NA,few,TGTGCCAGCAGCACACACAGTACGCGAGAGACCCAGTACTTC,CASSTHSTRETQYF
TRBV6-2/TRBV6-3,TRBJ1-1,NA,NA,TGTGCCAGCAGTTACCACTACAGGGCTGAAGCTTTCTTT,CASSYHYRAEAFF
TRBV3-1,TRBJ1-5,TRBD1,NA,TGTGCCAGCAGCGGATCGGGACAGACGGATCAGCCCCAGCATTTT,CASSGSGQTDQPQHF
TRBV4-1,TRBJ2-1,NA,few,TGCGCCAGCAGCCCCGTGGAGGGGAGCAATGAGCAGTTCTTC,CASSPVEGSNEQFF
TRBV6-6,TRBJ1-1,NA,few,TGTGCCAGCAGTTACTCAGCGGAGCCGGGGGCTTCGAACACTGAAGCTTTCTTT,CASSYSAEPGASNTEAFF
TRBV20-1,TRBJ1-1,TRBD1,NA,TGCAGTGCTTCCCGATCAGGGGGGTCGAACACTGAAGCTTTCTTT,CSASRSGGSNTEAFF
TRBV9,TRBJ1-1,NA,NA,TGTGCCAGCAGCGTAACGGGACAGAACACTGAAGCTTTCTTT,CASSVTGQNTEAFF
TRBV5-1,TRBJ2-3,NA,few,TGCGCCAGCAGCCGGGGCCTACACGGCACAGATACGCAGTATTTT,CASSRGLHGTDTQYF
TRBV5-6,TRBJ2-3,TRBD2,NA,TGTGCCAGCAGCTTGGCCACTAGCGGGGGGCTCGATACGCAGTATTTT,CASSLATSGGLDTQYF
TRBV5-1,TRBJ1-1,NA,few,TGCGCCAGCAGCTTATCCCAGGGTTCGGTGAACACTGAAGCTTTCTTT,CASSLSQGSVNTEAFF
TRBV29-1,TRBJ1-1,NA,NA,TGCAGCGTTCGAGGGGGTGGTTACACTGAAGCTTTCTTT,CSVRGGGYTEAFF
TRBV7-8,TRBJ2-5,TRBD2,NA,TGTGCCAGCAGTTACGGGAGGGTCCGGGAGACCCAGTACTTC,CASSYGRVRETQYF